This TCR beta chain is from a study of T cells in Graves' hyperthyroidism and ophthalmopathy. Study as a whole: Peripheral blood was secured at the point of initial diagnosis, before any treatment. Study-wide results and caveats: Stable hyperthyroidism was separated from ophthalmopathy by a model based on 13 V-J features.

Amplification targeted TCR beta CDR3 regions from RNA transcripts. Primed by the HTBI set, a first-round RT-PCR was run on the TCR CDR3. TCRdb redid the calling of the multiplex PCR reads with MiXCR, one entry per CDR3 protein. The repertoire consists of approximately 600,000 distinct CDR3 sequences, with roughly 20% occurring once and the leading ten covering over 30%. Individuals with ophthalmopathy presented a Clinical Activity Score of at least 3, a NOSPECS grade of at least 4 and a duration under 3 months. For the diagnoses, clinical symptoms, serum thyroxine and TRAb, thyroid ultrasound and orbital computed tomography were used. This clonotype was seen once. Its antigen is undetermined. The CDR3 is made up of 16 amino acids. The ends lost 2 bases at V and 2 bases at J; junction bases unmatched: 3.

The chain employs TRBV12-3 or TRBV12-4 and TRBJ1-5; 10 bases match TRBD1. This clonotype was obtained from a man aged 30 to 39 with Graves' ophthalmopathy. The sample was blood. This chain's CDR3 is CASSLWDRGGNQPQHF. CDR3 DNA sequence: TGTGCCAGCAGTTTATGGGACAGGGGAGGCAATCAGCCCCAGCATTTT.